Each of the 18 T cell receptor beta chains below was sequenced from the same sample in a study of Graves' ophthalmopathy and Graves' hyperthyroidism. The TCR beta CDR3 regions underwent amplification from RNA transcripts. HTBI primers primed a first-round RT-PCR, and a second-round multiplex PCR followed. Via MiXCR, TCRdb re-called the multiplex PCR reads, giving one row per CDR3 protein. This repertoire shows 360,000 or so distinct CDR3 sequences, 15% to 20% found once; its top ten account for 1.5% to 2%. What was sequenced was peripheral blood. These receptor sequences come from a woman younger than 30 with Graves' ophthalmopathy.

This clonotype showed up just once. The rearrangement uses TRBV28 and TRBJ2-2, with 7 bases identical to TRBD1. The CDR3 is made up of 15 amino acids. Germline V gives CDR1 MDHEN, CDR2 SYDVKM. The J segment lost 4 bases and the V segment lost 3 bases, leaving 5 bases of the junction unmatched. Here the CDR3 reads CASSLRGRVTGELFF. The DNA for the CDR3 is TGTGCCAGCAGTTTGAGGGGGCGCGTCACCGGGGAGCTGTTTTTT.

This clonotype was seen many times. The chain carries TRBV6-2 or TRBV6-3 and TRBJ1-1; D is possibly TRBD1 (5 bases). CDR1 is MNHEY, CDR2 SVGEGT, per germline. Trimming removed 4 bases from V and 0 bases from J, with 12 bases in between. The CDR3 has 15 amino acids. CDR3 protein: CASSFDSQVNTEAFF. CDR3 in DNA: TGTGCCAGCAGTTTCGACTCACAGGTGAACACTGAAGCTTTCTTT.

This clonotype appeared many times. The V gene is TRBV28, the J gene TRBJ1-6, with D possibly matching TRBD1 (5 bases). Trimming removed 7 bases from V and 10 bases from J, with 20 bases in between. Germline loops: CDR1 MDHEN, CDR2 SYDVKM. The CDR3 is 15 residues long. CDR3 amino acids: CASINTGTRRSPLHF. As DNA, the CDR3 is TGTGCCAGCATAAATACTGGGACGCGGCGCTCACCCCTCCACTTT.

The rearrangement links TRBV7-9 to TRBJ2-7; no clear D gene. Trimming stripped 2 bases from V and 2 bases from J, with 10 bases between. Germline V gene lookup returns CDR1 SEHNR and CDR2 FQNEAQ (reference sequence). CDR3 size: 14 residues. CDR3 DNA sequence: TGTGCCAGCAGCTTACCGGGCCGCCCCTACGAGCAGTACTTC. Encoded protein: CASSLPGRPYEQYF.

The table lists this clonotype with many counts. The chain recombines TRBV30 with TRBJ1-1; tentatively, D is TRBD1 (5 bases). CDR1 is GTSNPN and CDR2 is SVGIG in the germline V gene (reference sequence). The CDR3 sequence is 15 residues long. Trimming removed 4 bases from V and 0 bases from J, with 15 bases in between. CDR3 bases: TGTGCCTGGATCACTTCGGGACCCATGAACACTGAAGCTTTCTTT. It yields the protein CAWITSGPMNTEAFF.

This clonotype was seen many times. The rearrangement links TRBV18 to TRBJ2-5; 9 positions match TRBD1. The V gene end was trimmed by 1 base and the J gene end by 0 bases; junction bases not matched to a gene: 9. Germline loops: CDR1 KGHSH, CDR2 LQKENI. CDR3 length: 18 residues. CDR3: CASSPRIGQGLYQETQYF. The CDR3 nucleotides read TGTGCCAGCTCACCACGGATAGGACAGGGGTTGTACCAAGAGACCCAGTACTTC.

Ten or more counts support this clonotype. The V gene is TRBV6-4, the J gene TRBJ2-2; D is uncertain. Trimming pared 2 bases from V and 6 bases from J, leaving 7 bases between. The germline CDR1 and CDR2 sequences are MRHNA and SNTAGT. The CDR3 sequence is 13 residues long. CDR3 bases: TGTGCCAGCAGTGACAGGGCAGCCGGGGAGCTGTTTTTT. Translation gives CASSDRAAGELFF.

This clonotype was detected a few times. V is TRBV18 and J is TRBJ2-2, with D uncertain. Trimming stripped 6 bases from V and 5 bases from J, with 16 bases between. This CDR3 has 15 amino acids. Germline V lookup: CDR1 KGHSH, CDR2 LQKENI. CDR3: CASSSDSLLTGELFF. CDR3 sequence (DNA): TGTGCCAGCTCTTCTGACTCGCTCCTAACCGGGGAGCTGTTTTTT.

This clonotype was counted many times. The CDR3 DNA reads TGTGCCATCAGCACAGCTAAGGGCCGGGAGACCCAGTACTTC. Encoded protein: CAISTAKGRETQYF. V and J are TRBV10-3 and TRBJ2-5; D is ambiguous. The CDR3 sequence is 14 residues long. Germline assignment: CDR1 ENHRY and CDR2 SYGVKD. V lost 6 bases and J 5 bases, leaving 16 bases between the germline ends.

In this sample, this clonotype turned up many times. The CDR3 nucleotides read TGTGCCAGCAGTATCGACAAGGGTGGGGCCTATGGCTACACCTTC. Its translation: CASSIDKGGAYGYTF. J is TRBJ1-2 and V is TRBV12-3 or TRBV12-4, with a possible D match to TRBD1 (5 bases). The CDR3 spans 15 residues. Trimming removed 5 bases at V and 4 bases at J, with 17 bases between.

This clonotype was counted ten times or more. The chain employs TRBV30 and TRBJ1-6; tentatively, D is TRBD1 (5 bases). CDR1 is GTSNPN and CDR2 is SVGIG in the germline V gene (reference sequence). V lost 4 bases and J lost 7, with 11 bases in between. The CDR3 has 13 residues. For the CDR3, the DNA is TGTGCCTGGACCCCAGGGACGAATTCACCCCTCCACTTT. Amino acid sequence: CAWTPGTNSPLHF.

The table lists this clonotype with many counts. The chain uses TRBV4-1 and TRBJ2-2; D is ambiguous. The CDR3 is 16 residues long. The germline CDR1 and CDR2 sequences are MGHRA and YSYEKL. Deletions cut 0 bases from V and 2 bases from J, with 10 bases between. As DNA, the CDR3 is TGCGCCAGCAGCCAAGAGATCAGTCTTAACACCGGGGAGCTGTTTTTT. Translated: CASSQEISLNTGELFF.

At least ten counts were recorded for this clonotype. This chain links TRBV28 with TRBJ2-7; possible D gene TRBD1, 6 bases. CDR3 size: 16 residues. Germline V gives CDR1 MDHEN, CDR2 SYDVKM. The V gene lost 3 bases and the J gene lost 0 bases, with 15 bases spanning the gap. DNA of the CDR3: TGTGCCAGCAGTTTCCGAACAGACAGGCACTCCTACGAGCAGTACTTC. This translates into CASSFRTDRHSYEQYF.

This clonotype was seen repeatedly, ten times or more. This CDR3 reads CASSSSTGMNTEAFF. The CDR3, as DNA: TGTGCCAGCAGTTCATCGACAGGGATGAACACTGAAGCTTTCTTT. The chain joins TRBV27 to TRBJ1-1; 7 bases agree with TRBD1. CDR3 size: 15 residues. Trimming cost V 4 bases and J 0 bases; bases outside gene matches: 5. Germline assignment: CDR1 MNHEY and CDR2 SMNVEV (reference sequence).

This chain connects TRBV20-1 to TRBJ2-5; 11 bases line up with TRBD2. The CDR3 runs to 15 residues. After removal of 5 bases from V and 1 base from J, the junction contained 6 bases not matched to a gene. The germline V gene has CDR1 DFQATT and CDR2 SNEGSKA (reference sequence). CDR3 nucleotides: TGCAGTGCTGATCGGACTAGCGGGTTCCAAGAGACCCAGTACTTC. Translated: CSADRTSGFQETQYF.

This clonotype was seen at least ten times. V is TRBV28 and J is TRBJ1-1, with a tentative D call TRBD1 (6 bases). V gave up 6 bases and J gave up 5 bases, with 10 bases separating them. The germline CDR1 and CDR2 sequences are MDHEN and SYDVKM. The CDR3 contains 12 residues. This CDR3 reads CASRDTGTEAFF. The DNA of the CDR3 is TGTGCCAGCAGGGATACAGGGACTGAAGCTTTCTTT.

This clonotype was seen many times. In DNA form, the CDR3 reads TGTGCCAGCAGCTTAGATCTCGGGGTTATTAAAGAGACCCAGTACTTC. Translated, it gives CASSLDLGVIKETQYF. The chain has TRBV11-2 and TRBJ2-5; D might be TRBD2 (5 bases). V dropped 0 bases and J dropped 3 bases, with 14 bases sitting between them. Germline assignment: CDR1 SGHAT and CDR2 FQNNGV. The CDR3 has 16 residues.

This clonotype was seen repeatedly, ten times or more. The gene calls are TRBV5-5 and TRBJ1-5, with D unclear. Germline values: CDR1 SGHKS, CDR2 YYEKEE (reference sequence). The CDR3 sequence is 15 residues long. Trimming left V 4 bases short and J 5 bases short, with 16 bases between. The CDR3 coding sequence is TGTGCCAGCAGCCTGGGGTGGGGTGTATATCAGCCCCAGCATTTT. Its translation is CASSLGWGVYQPQHF.